The sample holds one count of the clone carrying this T cell receptor (beta chain). Clones were sequenced by immunoSEQ multiplex PCR, and TCRdb holds only the in-frame ones, with some missing. Of 150,000 to 200,000 clones detected, around 84% appear once; the ten largest clones hold more than 12%. These data come from a study of blood T cell repertoires in COVID-19. Seattle patient enrollment occurred during active infection, with longitudinal follow-up thereafter. The specimen was peripheral blood. The receptor's source is a woman in her 70s with COVID-19, enrolled during active disease.

The CDR3 protein is CASSLLQGLTEAFF. CDR3 bases: TGTGCCAGCAGCTTACTTCAGGGGTTGACTGAAGCTTTCTTT. V gene TRBV7-9 combines with J gene TRBJ1-1; D might be TRBD1 (6 bases). The V gene's germline CDR1 is SEHNR and CDR2 FQNEAQ (reference sequence). This CDR3 region has 14 residues. V was pared by 2 bases and J by 5 bases, with 12 bases between. The full variable domain, completed using reference TRBV7-9 and TRBJ1-1, is DTGVSQNPRHKITKRGQNVTFRCDPISEHNRLYWYRQTLGQGPEFLTYFQNEAQLEKSRLLSDRFSAERPKGSFSTLEIQRTEQGDSAMYLCASSLLQGLTEAFFGQGTRLTVV.